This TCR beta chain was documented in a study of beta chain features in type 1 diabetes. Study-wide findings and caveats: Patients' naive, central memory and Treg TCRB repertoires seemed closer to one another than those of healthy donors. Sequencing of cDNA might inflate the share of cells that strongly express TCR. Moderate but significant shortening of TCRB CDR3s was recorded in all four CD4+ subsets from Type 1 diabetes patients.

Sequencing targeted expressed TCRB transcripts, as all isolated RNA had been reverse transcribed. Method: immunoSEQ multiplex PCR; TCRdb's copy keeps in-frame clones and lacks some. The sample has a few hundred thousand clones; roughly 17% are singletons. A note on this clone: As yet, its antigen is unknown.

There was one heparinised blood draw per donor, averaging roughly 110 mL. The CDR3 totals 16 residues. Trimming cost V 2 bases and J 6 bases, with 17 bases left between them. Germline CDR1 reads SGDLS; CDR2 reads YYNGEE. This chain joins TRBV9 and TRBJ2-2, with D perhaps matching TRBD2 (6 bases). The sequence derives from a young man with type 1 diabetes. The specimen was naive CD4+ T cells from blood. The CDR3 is CASSVTGVHNSGELFF. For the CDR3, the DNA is TGTGCCAGCAGCGTCACGGGAGTACATAACTCCGGGGAGCTGTTTTTT.